The sequence of this TCR beta chain was determined in a study of blood T cell repertoires in COVID-19. Only in-frame clones appear in the TCRdb table, and some are missing; sequencing was by immunoSEQ multiplex PCR. Of about 200,000 clones in the sample, 70% to 90% were seen once. CDR3 length equals 15 residues. The V and J ends lost 3 bases and 8 bases, in that order; junction bases with no gene match: 8. Germline V CDR1 and CDR2: SNHLY, FYNNEI. The chain is built from TRBV2 and TRBJ1-4, with 8 bases fitting TRBD1. Sequencing was carried out using peripheral blood. The clonotype comes from a human donor with active or convalescent COVID-19. The donor label of this sample is uncertain. The CDR3 loop is CASSDHRGAGEKLFF. DNA of the CDR3: TGTGCCAGCAGTGATCACAGGGGGGCGGGGGAAAAACTGTTTTTT.